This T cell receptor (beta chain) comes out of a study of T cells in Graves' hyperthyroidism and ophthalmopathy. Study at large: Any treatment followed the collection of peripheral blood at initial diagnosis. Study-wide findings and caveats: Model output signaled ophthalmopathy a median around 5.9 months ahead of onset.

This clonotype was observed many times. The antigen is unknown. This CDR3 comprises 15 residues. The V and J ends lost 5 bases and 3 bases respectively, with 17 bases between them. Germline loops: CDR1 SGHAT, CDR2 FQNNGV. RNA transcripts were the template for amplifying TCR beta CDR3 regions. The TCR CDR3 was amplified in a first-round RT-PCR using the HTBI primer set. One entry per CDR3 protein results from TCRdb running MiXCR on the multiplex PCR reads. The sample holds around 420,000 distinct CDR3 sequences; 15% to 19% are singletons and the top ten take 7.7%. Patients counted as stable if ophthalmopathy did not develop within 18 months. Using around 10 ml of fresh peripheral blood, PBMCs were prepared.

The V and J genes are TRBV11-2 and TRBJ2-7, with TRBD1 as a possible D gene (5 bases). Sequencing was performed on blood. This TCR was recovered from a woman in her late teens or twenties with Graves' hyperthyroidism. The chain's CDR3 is CASSPVALGDYEQYF. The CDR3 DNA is TGTGCCAGCAGCCCGGTCGCCCTAGGGGACTACGAGCAGTACTTC.